A single sample is the source of the 25 T cell receptor beta chains below, sequenced in a study of T cell responses to AZD1222 COVID-19 vaccine. Measured with immunoSEQ multiplex PCR; TCRdb has only the in-frame clones, and not every one. This sample yields 90,000 to 120,000 clones, of which roughly 90% are seen a single time; approximately 4% belongs to the top ten. Sequencing used peripheral blood, obtained on day 0 of AZD1222 vaccination. Every receptor here comes from an adult in good health.

The V gene is TRBV5-6, the J gene TRBJ2-2; 8 nucleotides match TRBD1. The CDR3 contains 16 residues. Germline CDR1 reads SGHDT; CDR2 reads YYEEEE. The J segment lost 7 bases and the V segment lost 5 bases, leaving 13 bases of the junction unmatched. CDR3 loop: CASREADRGFDGELFF. The CDR3 nucleotides are TGTGCCAGCAGGGAAGCCGACAGGGGTTTTGACGGGGAGCTGTTTTTT. The full variable domain, its missing parts supplied by reference TRBV5-6 and TRBJ2-2, is DAGVTQSPTHLIKTRGQQVTLRCSPKSGHDTVSWYQQALGQGPQFIFQYYEEEERQRGNFPDRFSGHQFPNYSSELNVNALLLGDSALYLCASREADRGFDGELFFGEGSRLTVL.

The chain employs TRBV5-5 and TRBJ2-3; D is perhaps TRBD2 (7 bases). Germline V gene sequence: CDR1 SGHKS, CDR2 YYEKEE (reference sequence). V was cut by 0 bases and J by 1 base, with 18 bases left in between. This CDR3 spans 18 amino acids. The CDR3 DNA follows: TGTGCCAGCAGCTTGGAGAGGTGGGGGGGCCGGGGCACAGATACGCAGTATTTT. Its translation: CASSLERWGGRGTDTQYF.

In its sample, this clone was seen a few times. The gene calls are TRBV7-6 and TRBJ2-5; tentatively, D is TRBD2 (6 bases). The germline V and J ends were trimmed by 4 bases and 1 base, with 16 bases remaining between them. CDR1 is SGHVS, CDR2 FNYEAQ, per germline. This CDR3 has 16 amino acids. The CDR3 here is CASSSEGGRVQETQYF. The CDR3 nucleotides read TGTGCCAGCAGCTCGGAGGGTGGCAGGGTCCAAGAGACCCAGTACTTC.

This clone was counted once. The chain couples TRBV19 to TRBJ1-2; unclear D gene. The CDR3 length is 14 residues. Germline CDR1 and CDR2: LNHDA and SQIVND (reference sequence). V lost 7 bases and J 8 bases, leaving 20 bases between the germline ends. In DNA form, the CDR3 reads TGTGCCAGTAACCCTGGAGTAGGGTCGGGGGGCTACACCTTC. This sequence encodes CASNPGVGSGGYTF.

This chain joins TRBV9 and TRBJ2-2; D perhaps matches TRBD1 (6 bases). Germline values: CDR1 SGDLS, CDR2 YYNGEE. The V and J ends lost 4 bases and 4 bases respectively, with 17 bases between them. This CDR3 is 16 amino acids long. CDR3 amino acids: CASSTGTFVSTGELFF. CDR3 in DNA: TGTGCCAGCAGCACCGGGACATTTGTGAGCACCGGGGAGCTGTTTTTT.

The rearrangement joins TRBV30 to TRBJ2-5; D is undetermined. Germline V lookup: CDR1 GTSNPN, CDR2 SVGIG (reference sequence). Trimming stripped 2 bases from V and 5 bases from J, with 3 bases between. The CDR3 loop spans 10 amino acids. The CDR3 nucleotides are TGTGCCTGGAGTTCGGAGACCCAGTACTTC. This sequence encodes CAWSSETQYF.

This clone was picked up one time. This chain links TRBV5-1 with TRBJ1-1; D unresolved. V gave up 4 bases and J gave up 4 bases, with 14 bases separating them. The CDR3 length is 14 residues. Germline loops: CDR1 SGHRS, CDR2 YFSETQ. The CDR3 coding sequence is TGCGCCAGCAGCCCAAGGGTGAGGGTCACTGAAGCTTTCTTT. This sequence encodes CASSPRVRVTEAFF. Filled out from reference TRBV5-1 and TRBJ1-1, the complete variable domain reads KAGVTQTPRYLIKTRGQQVTLSCSPISGHRSVSWYQQTPGQGLQFLFEYFSETQRNKGNFPGRFSGRQFSNSRSEMNVSTLELGDSALYLCASSPRVRVTEAFFGQGTRLTVV.

CDR3 nucleotides: TGTGCCAGCAGCTTGGCCGGGACAGGGAAAGGCTACACCTTC. Its protein is CASSLAGTGKGYTF. The chain is built from TRBV5-4 and TRBJ1-2, with 9 bases that match TRBD1. Germline V lookup: CDR1 SGHNT, CDR2 YYREEE (reference sequence). The V segment lost 0 bases and the J segment 8 bases; nucleotides outside the gene matches: 5. The CDR3 is 14 amino acids. Full variable domain (outside the CDR3, taken from reference TRBV5-4 and TRBJ1-2): ETGVTQSPTHLIKTRGQQVTLRCSSQSGHNTVSWYQQALGQGPQFIFQYYREEENGRGNFPPRFSGLQFPNYSSELNVNALELDDSALYLCASSLAGTGKGYTFGSGTRLTVV.

The chain uses TRBV18 and TRBJ1-3; unclear D gene. From germline, CDR1 is KGHSH and CDR2 LQKENI. This CDR3 has 14 residues. V shed 3 bases and J shed 1 base, with 7 bases lying between them. CDR3 bases: TGTGCCAGCTCACCGGGAGGGTCTGGAAACACCATATATTTT. It codes for CASSPGGSGNTIYF.

The rearrangement uses TRBV6-5 and TRBJ1-1; D unclear. Deletions cut 8 bases from V and 5 bases from J, with 9 bases between. The CDR3 length is 11 residues. Germline V gene lookup returns CDR1 MNHEY and CDR2 SVGAGI. The CDR3: CASDRGTEAFF. In nucleotides, the CDR3 is TGTGCCAGCGATAGAGGTACTGAAGCTTTCTTT.

The rearrangement links TRBV5-6 to TRBJ1-1; D gene unclear. The CDR3 contains 13 residues. Trimming stripped 1 base from V and 3 bases from J, with 7 bases between. In germline, CDR1 is SGHDT, CDR2 YYEEEE. CDR3 DNA sequence: TGTGCCAGCAGCTTGAATGAATACACTGAAGCTTTCTTT. Translating gives CASSLNEYTEAFF. The full variable domain, its missing parts supplied by reference TRBV5-6 and TRBJ1-1, is DAGVTQSPTHLIKTRGQQVTLRCSPKSGHDTVSWYQQALGQGPQFIFQYYEEEERQRGNFPDRFSGHQFPNYSSELNVNALLLGDSALYLCASSLNEYTEAFFGQGTRLTVV.

The chain links TRBV11-2 to TRBJ1-4, with 7 bases that match TRBD1. V lost 4 bases to trimming and J lost 5 bases; unmatched junction nucleotides: 4. Germline-derived CDR1 and CDR2 are SGHAT and FQNNGV. The CDR3 covers 14 residues. The CDR3 nucleotides read TGTGCCAGCAGCTCGGGACAGAGGAATGAAAAACTGTTTTTT. It is translated as CASSSGQRNEKLFF.

This clone was counted only a few times. The chain couples TRBV14 to TRBJ2-1; D call uncertain. CDR1 is SGHDN, CDR2 FVKESK, per germline. Trimming took 1 base from V and 5 from J, leaving 6 bases between them. The CDR3 has 13 amino acids. The CDR3 loop reads CASSQGYHNEQFF. The CDR3 nucleotides are TGTGCCAGCAGCCAAGGTTACCACAATGAGCAGTTCTTC.

V is TRBV7-3 and J is TRBJ1-2, with TRBD1 identical over 7 bases. This CDR3 region has 16 residues. Germline-derived CDR1 and CDR2 are SGHTA and FQGTGA. Trimming removed 5 bases from V and 4 bases from J; junction bases left unmatched: 13. The CDR3 spells CASSPRPGQLSYGYTF. CDR3 bases: TGTGCCAGCAGCCCACGACCGGGACAGCTCTCCTATGGCTACACCTTC.

The chain couples TRBV6-2 or TRBV6-3 to TRBJ2-7; TRBD1 aligns across 11 bases. The V segment lost 5 bases and the J segment 6 bases; nucleotides outside the gene matches: 9. The CDR3 consists of 15 residues. CDR1 is MNHEY and CDR2 is SVGEGT in the germline V gene. The CDR3 bases are TGTGCCAGCAGTCGCCGGTGGACAGGGGGCTCCGAGCAGTACTTC. As protein: CASSRRWTGGSEQYF.

The chain combines TRBV4-1 with TRBJ1-1; TRBD1 matches 7 bases. V lost 0 bases and J lost 1; bases outside the gene matches: 5. The CDR3 covers 16 residues. Germline V gives CDR1 MGHRA, CDR2 YSYEKL. CDR3 amino acids: CASSQDGTVWNTEAFF. The CDR3 DNA sequence: TGCGCCAGCAGCCAAGATGGGACAGTCTGGAACACTGAAGCTTTCTTT.

The CDR3 loop is CASSLITGPGNTIYF. CDR3 in DNA: TGTGCCAGCAGTCTCATTACAGGGCCTGGAAACACCATATATTTT. The chain uses TRBV9 and TRBJ1-3, with a possible D match to TRBD1 (6 bases). The germline V and J ends were trimmed by 5 bases and 2 bases, with 14 bases remaining between them. The CDR3 is 15 residues long. Germline lookup yields CDR1 SGDLS and CDR2 YYNGEE.

The chain joins TRBV9 to TRBJ1-2; D may be TRBD1 (6 bases). The CDR3 has 11 residues. The germline V gene encodes CDR1 SGDLS and CDR2 YYNGEE. The V end was cut by 3 bases, the J end by 6 bases, with 6 bases between. CDR3 residues: CASSEGDGYTF. The DNA for the CDR3 is TGTGCCAGCAGCGAGGGGGATGGCTACACCTTC. The full variable domain, its missing parts supplied by reference TRBV9 and TRBJ1-2, is DSGVTQTPKHLITATGQRVTLRCSPRSGDLSVYWYQQSLDQGLQFLIQYYNGEERAKGNILERFSAQQFPDLHSELNLSSLELGDSALYFCASSEGDGYTFGSGTRLTVV.

This clone came up a few times. The V gene is TRBV3-1 (or the pseudogene TRBV3-2), the J gene TRBJ1-1; D is perhaps TRBD1 (5 bases). The CDR3 totals 12 residues. V was clipped by 0 bases and J by 10 bases, with 9 bases between them. CDR1 and CDR2 (germline): LGHDT, YNNKEL (reference sequence). The DNA for the CDR3 is TGTGCCAGCAGCCAAGAGTCCGGGGGAGCTTTCTTT. Translation gives CASSQESGGAFF.

The J gene is TRBJ1-1, the V gene TRBV6-2 or TRBV6-3; 7 bases agree with TRBD1. Germline assignment: CDR1 MNHEY and CDR2 SVGEGT. The CDR3 consists of 16 residues. Trimming took 5 bases from V and 3 from J; bases not matched to a gene: 12. The CDR3: CASSTPGLRGDTEAFF. The CDR3 DNA is TGTGCCAGCAGTACACCGGGCCTCAGGGGGGACACTGAAGCTTTCTTT.

V and J are TRBV4-3 and TRBJ2-3; 7 bases are shared with TRBD2. This CDR3 is 15 amino acids long. V shed 2 bases, J shed 5 bases, and the junction held 7 bases outside the gene matches. Germline CDR1 is LGHNA and CDR2 is YSLEER. The CDR3 reads CASSQRAGEVDTQYF. CDR3 nucleotide sequence: TGCGCCAGCAGCCAAAGGGCGGGAGAGGTAGATACGCAGTATTTT.

About this clone: The junction departs from the called germline gene at one end, perhaps through a read error. V gene TRBV5-4 combines with J gene TRBJ2-3; D possibly corresponds to TRBD2 (5 bases). In germline, CDR1 is SGHNT, CDR2 YYREEE (reference sequence). The CDR3 covers 16 residues. The CDR3 protein is CASSQLFSPSTDTHYF. DNA for the CDR3: TGTGCCAGCAGCCAACTTTTTAGTCCTAGCACAGATACGCATTATTTT.

This chain joins TRBV7-2 and TRBJ2-3; 9 bases line up with TRBD2. V shed 5 bases and J 4 bases; nucleotides not matched to a gene: 7. The germline V gene has CDR1 SGHTA and CDR2 FQGNSA. This CDR3 is 15 amino acids long. CDR3 sequence (DNA): TGTGCCAGCAGCCAGCGGCGGACTAGCGCAGATACGCAGTATTTT. The encoded protein is CASSQRRTSADTQYF.

This chain joins TRBV18 and TRBJ1-3; tentatively, D is TRBD1 (6 bases). Germline V lookup: CDR1 KGHSH, CDR2 LQKENI. The CDR3 is made up of 18 amino acids. Trimming took 6 bases from V and 0 from J, leaving 21 bases between them. In DNA form, the CDR3 reads TGTGCCAGCTCCCTGGACAGTTTCTTTCTTATCTCTGGAAACACCATATATTTT. Amino acid sequence: CASSLDSFFLISGNTIYF. Using reference TRBV18 and TRBJ1-3 for the parts outside the CDR3, the full variable domain is NAGVMQNPRHLVRRRGQEARLRCSPMKGHSHVYWYRQLPEEGLKFMVYLQKENIIDESGMPKERFSAEFPKEGPSILRIQQVVRGDSAAYFCASSLDSFFLISGNTIYFGEGSWLTVV.

The chain is built from TRBV21-1 and TRBJ1-2. TRBV21-1 is described as a pseudogene. The CDR3 has 15 amino acids. The CDR3 region is CASSTRLRANYGYTF. CDR3 nucleotide sequence: TGTGCCAGCAGCACGCGACTCAGAGCTAACTATGGCTACACCTTC.